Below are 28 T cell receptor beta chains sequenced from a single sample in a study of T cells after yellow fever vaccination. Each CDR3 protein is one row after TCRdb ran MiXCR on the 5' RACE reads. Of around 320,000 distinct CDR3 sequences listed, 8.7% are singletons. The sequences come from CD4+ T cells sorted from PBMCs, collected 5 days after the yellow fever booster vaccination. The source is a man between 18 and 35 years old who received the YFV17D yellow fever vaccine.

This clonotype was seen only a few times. CDR3 nucleotides: TGTGCCAGCAGTTATGGGGGGAGCACCGGGGAGCTGTTTTTT. Encoded protein: CASSYGGSTGELFF. The chain joins TRBV6-5 to TRBJ2-2; D might be TRBD2 (6 bases). The CDR3 contains 14 residues. Germline CDR1 reads MNHEY; CDR2 reads SVGAGI. Between the trimmed V and J ends, which lost 3 bases and 4 bases, there was a span of 9 bases.

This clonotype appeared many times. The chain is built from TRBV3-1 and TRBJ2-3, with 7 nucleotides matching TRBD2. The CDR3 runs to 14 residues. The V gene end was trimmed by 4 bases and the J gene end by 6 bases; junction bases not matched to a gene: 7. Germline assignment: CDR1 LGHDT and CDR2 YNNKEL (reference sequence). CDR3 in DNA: TGTGCCAGCAGCCGCGGGGGAGCCCAGGATACGCAGTATTTT. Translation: CASSRGGAQDTQYF.

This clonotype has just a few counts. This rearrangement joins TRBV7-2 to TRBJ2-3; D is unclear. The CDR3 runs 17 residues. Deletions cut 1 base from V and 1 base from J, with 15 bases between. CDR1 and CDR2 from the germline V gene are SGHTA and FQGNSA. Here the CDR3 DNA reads TGTGCCAGCAGCTTAGGGTCGGAAGGCGTTGGCACAGATACGCAGTATTTT. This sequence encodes CASSLGSEGVGTDTQYF.

CDR3 sequence: CASGYPGGDLAKNIQYF. The CDR3 DNA reads TGTGCTAGTGGTTACCCCGGTGGGGATCTAGCCAAAAACATTCAGTACTTC. The V and J genes are TRBV12-5 and TRBJ2-4, with D hard to call. Deletions cut 4 bases from V and 0 bases from J, with 16 bases between. This CDR3 is built from 17 residues. CDR1 is LGHNT and CDR2 is FRNRAP in the germline V gene.

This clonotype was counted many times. The CDR3 nucleotides read TGTGCCAGCAGCTCCCTCAGGGACACTAACTATGGCTACACCTTC. It encodes CASSSLRDTNYGYTF. The chain joins TRBV11-1 to TRBJ1-2; possibly TRBD1 for D (6 bases). CDR3 length: 15 residues. The germline gives CDR1 SGHAT, CDR2 FQDESV (reference sequence). Trimming removed 4 bases at V and 0 bases at J, with 12 bases between.

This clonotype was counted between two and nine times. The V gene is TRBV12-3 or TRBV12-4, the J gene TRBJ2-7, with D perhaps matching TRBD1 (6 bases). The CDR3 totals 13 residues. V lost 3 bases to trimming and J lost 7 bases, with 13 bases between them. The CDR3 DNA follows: TGTGCCAGCAGTTTGGGGCAGGGGTGGGAGCAGTACGTC. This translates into CASSLGQGWEQYV.

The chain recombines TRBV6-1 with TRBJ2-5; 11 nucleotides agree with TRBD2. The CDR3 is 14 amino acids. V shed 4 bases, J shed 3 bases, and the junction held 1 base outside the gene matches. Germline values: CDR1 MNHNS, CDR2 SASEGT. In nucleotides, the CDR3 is TGTGCCAGCAGTGCGGGACTAGCGGAAGAGACCCAGTACTTC. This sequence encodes CASSAGLAEETQYF.

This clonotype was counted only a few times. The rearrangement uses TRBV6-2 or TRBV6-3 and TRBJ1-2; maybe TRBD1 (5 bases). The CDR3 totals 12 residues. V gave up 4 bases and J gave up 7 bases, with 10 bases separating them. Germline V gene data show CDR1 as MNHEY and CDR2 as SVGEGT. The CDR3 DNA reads TGTGCCAGCAGTTCCAGGGTTAGTGGCTACACCTTC. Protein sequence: CASSSRVSGYTF.

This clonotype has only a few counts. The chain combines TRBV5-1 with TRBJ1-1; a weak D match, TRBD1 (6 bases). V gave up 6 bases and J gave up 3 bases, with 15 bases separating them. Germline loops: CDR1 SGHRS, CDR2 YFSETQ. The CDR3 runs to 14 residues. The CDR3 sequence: CASKGGGVDTEAFF. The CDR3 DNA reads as TGCGCCAGCAAGGGGGGCGGGGTGGACACTGAAGCTTTCTTT.

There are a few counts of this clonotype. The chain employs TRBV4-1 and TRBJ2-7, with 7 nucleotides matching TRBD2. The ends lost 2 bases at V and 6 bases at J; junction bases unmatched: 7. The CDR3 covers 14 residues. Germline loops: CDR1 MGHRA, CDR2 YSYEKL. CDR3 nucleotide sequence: TGCGCCAGCAGCCAACCTGGGGGGGTATTCGAGCAGTACTTC. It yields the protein CASSQPGGVFEQYF.

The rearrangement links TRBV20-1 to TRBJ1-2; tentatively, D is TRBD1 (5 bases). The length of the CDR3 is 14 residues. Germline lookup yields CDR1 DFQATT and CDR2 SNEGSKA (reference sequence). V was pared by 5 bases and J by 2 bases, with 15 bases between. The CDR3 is CSAGQGMKNYGYTF. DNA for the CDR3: TGCAGTGCTGGCCAGGGTATGAAGAACTATGGCTACACCTTC.

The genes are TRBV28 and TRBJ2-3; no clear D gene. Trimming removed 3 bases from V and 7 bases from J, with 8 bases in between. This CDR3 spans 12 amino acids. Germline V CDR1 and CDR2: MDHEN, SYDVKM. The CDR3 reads CASSFSAYTQYF. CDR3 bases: TGTGCCAGCAGTTTCTCCGCCTATACGCAGTATTTT.

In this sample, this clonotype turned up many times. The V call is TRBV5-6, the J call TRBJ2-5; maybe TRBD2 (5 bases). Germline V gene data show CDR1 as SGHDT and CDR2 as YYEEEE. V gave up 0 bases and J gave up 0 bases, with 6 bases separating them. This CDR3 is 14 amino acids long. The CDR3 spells CASSLASHQETQYF. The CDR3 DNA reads TGTGCCAGCAGCTTGGCTAGCCACCAAGAGACCCAGTACTTC.

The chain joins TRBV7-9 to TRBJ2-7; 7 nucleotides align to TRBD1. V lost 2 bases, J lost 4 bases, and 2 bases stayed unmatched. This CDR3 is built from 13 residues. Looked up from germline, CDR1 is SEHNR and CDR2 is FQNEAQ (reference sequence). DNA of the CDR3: TGTGCCAGCAGCTTAACGACAGGGTACGAGCAGTACGTC. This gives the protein CASSLTTGYEQYV.

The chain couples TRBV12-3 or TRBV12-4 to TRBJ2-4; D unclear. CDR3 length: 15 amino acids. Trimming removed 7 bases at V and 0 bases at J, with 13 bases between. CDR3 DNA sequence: TGTGCCAGCACCAACGGCTCTCTAGCCAAAAACATTCAGTACTTC. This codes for CASTNGSLAKNIQYF.

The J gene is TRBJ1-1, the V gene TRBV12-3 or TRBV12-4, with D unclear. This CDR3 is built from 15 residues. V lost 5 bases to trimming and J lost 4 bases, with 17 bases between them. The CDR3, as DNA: TGTGCCAGCAGTCAAGGACGAACCCTGATCACTGAAGCTTTCTTT. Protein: CASSQGRTLITEAFF.

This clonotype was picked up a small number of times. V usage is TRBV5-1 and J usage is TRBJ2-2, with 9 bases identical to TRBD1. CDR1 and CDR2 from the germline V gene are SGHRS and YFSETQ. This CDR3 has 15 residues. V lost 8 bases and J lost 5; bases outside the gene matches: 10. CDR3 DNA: TGCGCCAGTCGAGCGGGGACAGGGAGGACCGGGGAGCTGTTTTTT. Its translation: CASRAGTGRTGELFF.

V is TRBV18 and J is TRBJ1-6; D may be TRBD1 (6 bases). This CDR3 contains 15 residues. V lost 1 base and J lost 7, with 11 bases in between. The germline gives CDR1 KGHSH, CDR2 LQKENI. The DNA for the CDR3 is TGTGCCAGCTCACCACAGGGGGGAGCCAATTCACCCCTCCACTTT. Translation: CASSPQGGANSPLHF.

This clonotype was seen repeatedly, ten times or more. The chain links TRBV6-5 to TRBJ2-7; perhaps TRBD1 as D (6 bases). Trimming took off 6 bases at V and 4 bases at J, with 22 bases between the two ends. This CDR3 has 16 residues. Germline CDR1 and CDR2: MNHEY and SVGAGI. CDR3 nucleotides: TGTGCCAGCAGCCCGATTACCCGGACAGTAAAATACGAGCAGTACGTC. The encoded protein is CASSPITRTVKYEQYV.

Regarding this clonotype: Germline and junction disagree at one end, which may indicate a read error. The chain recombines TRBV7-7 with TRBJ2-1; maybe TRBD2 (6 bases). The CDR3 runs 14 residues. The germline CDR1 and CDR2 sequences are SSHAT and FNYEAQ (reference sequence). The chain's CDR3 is CASSLAEVSNEQFF. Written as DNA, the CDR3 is TGTGCTAGCAGCTTAGCGGAGGTGTCTAATGAGCAGTTCTTC.

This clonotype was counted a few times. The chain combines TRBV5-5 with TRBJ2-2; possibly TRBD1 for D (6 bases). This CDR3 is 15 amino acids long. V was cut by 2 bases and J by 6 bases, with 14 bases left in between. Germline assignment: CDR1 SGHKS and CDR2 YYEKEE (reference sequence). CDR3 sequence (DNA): TGTGCCAGCAGCTTCAATACAGGGAATCCCGGGGAGCTGTTTTTT. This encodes CASSFNTGNPGELFF.

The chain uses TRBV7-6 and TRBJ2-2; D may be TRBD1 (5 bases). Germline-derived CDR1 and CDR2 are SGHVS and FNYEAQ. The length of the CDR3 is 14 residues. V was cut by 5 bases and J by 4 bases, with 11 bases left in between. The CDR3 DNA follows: TGTGCCAGCAGCGTCCGACAGTCCACCGGGGAGCTGTTTTTT. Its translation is CASSVRQSTGELFF.

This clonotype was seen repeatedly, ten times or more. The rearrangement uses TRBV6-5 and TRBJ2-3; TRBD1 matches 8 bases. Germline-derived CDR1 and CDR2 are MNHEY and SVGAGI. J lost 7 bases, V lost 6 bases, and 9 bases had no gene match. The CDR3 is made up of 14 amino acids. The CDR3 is CASRNDRGTYTQYF. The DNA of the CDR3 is TGTGCCAGCAGAAACGACAGGGGAACATATACGCAGTATTTT.

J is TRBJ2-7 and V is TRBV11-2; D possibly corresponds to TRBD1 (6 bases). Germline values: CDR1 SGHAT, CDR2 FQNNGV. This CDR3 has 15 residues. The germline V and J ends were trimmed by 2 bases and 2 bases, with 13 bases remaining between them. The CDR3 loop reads CASSLYPQGTYEQYV. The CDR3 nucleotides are TGTGCCAGCAGCTTATATCCGCAGGGGACCTACGAGCAGTACGTC.

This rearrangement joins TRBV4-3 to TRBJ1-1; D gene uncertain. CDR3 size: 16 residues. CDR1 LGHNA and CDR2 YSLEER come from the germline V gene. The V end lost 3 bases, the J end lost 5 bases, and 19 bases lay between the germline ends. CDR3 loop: CASSQKNGGDGTEAFF. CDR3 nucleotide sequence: TGCGCCAGCAGCCAGAAAAACGGCGGAGATGGGACTGAAGCTTTCTTT.

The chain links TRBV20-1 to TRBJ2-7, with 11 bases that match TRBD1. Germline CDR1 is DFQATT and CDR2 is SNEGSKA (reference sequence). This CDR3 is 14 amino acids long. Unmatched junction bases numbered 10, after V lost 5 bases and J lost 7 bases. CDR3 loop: CSALLGQGAQEQYF. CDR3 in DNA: TGCAGTGCTCTACTAGGACAGGGGGCGCAGGAGCAGTACTTC.

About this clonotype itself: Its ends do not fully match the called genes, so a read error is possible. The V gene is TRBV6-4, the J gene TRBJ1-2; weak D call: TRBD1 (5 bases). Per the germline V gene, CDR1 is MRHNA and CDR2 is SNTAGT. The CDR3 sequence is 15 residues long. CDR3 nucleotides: TGTGTCAGCAGTGACTTAAGGGGCCGTGGGTATGGCTACACCTTC. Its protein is CVSSDLRGRGYGYTF.

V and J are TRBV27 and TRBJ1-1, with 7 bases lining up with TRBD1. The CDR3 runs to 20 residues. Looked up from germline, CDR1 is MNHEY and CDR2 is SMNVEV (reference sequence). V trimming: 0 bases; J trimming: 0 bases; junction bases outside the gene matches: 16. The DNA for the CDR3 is TGTGCCAGCAGTTTATCACCATGGGCTCGGGACAGACCAATGAACACTGAAGCTTTCTTT. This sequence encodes CASSLSPWARDRPMNTEAFF.